The 17 T cell receptor beta chains presented below share a single source sample, sequenced in a study of blood T cell repertoires in COVID-19. Produced via immunoSEQ multiplex PCR; TCRdb's table is partial and in-frame only. Of approximately 210,000 clones listed, about 88% are singletons. Input material: peripheral blood. These receptors came from a woman between 40 and 55 years old with acute or convalescent COVID-19.

The rearrangement joins TRBV12-2 to TRBJ2-3; the table's D call, TRBD2, was not checked against the DNA. TRBV12-2 is a listed pseudogene. The CDR3 runs to 18 residues. Here the CDR3 DNA reads TGTGCAAGTCGCTTAGTACTGGGACTAGCGGGGGGCACAGATACGCAGTATTTT. Translating it yields CASRLVLGLAGGTDTQYF.

The chain uses TRBV4-1 and TRBJ1-3, with 7 bases aligning to TRBD1. The junction had 12 bases not matched to a gene; V was cut back by 9 bases and J by 4 bases. CDR3 size: 15 residues. Germline CDR1 and CDR2: MGHRA and YSYEKL. The CDR3, as DNA: TGCGCCAGTTTACCGGAGACAGGGAAAGGAAACACCATATATTTT. It codes for CASLPETGKGNTIYF.

J is TRBJ1-1 and V is TRBV18; D not resolved. CDR3 size: 16 residues. Germline V gives CDR1 KGHSH, CDR2 LQKENI. Between the trimmed V and J ends, which lost 0 bases and 0 bases, there was a span of 11 bases. CDR3 sequence (DNA): TGTGCCAGCTCACCACCTGTCAGGAACATGAACACTGAAGCTTTCTTT. As protein: CASSPPVRNMNTEAFF.

This chain's CDR3 is CASSLVYRRQEIRLQYF. DNA for the CDR3: TGCGCCAGCAGCTTGGTCTACAGGCGTCAAGAGATCCGGCTCCAGTACTTC. The chain employs TRBV5-1 and TRBJ2-5, with a weak D call TRBD1 (5 bases). The germline V and J ends were trimmed by 0 bases and 10 bases, with 25 bases remaining between them. Germline-derived CDR1 and CDR2 are SGHRS and YFSETQ. CDR3 size: 17 residues.

A single count supports this clone. The chain carries TRBV6-5 and TRBJ1-2; no definite D call. CDR3 size: 15 residues. Trimming shortened V by 8 bases and J by 5 bases, and 21 bases separated the two germline ends. CDR1 is MNHEY, CDR2 SVGAGI, per germline. This chain's CDR3 is CASERRVSGEYGYTF. The DNA of the CDR3 is TGTGCCAGCGAACGAAGGGTTTCGGGAGAATATGGCTACACCTTC.

CDR3 loop: CASSQQGRDGYTF. The CDR3 DNA reads as TGTGCCAGCAGCCAACAGGGGAGGGATGGCTACACCTTC. This chain uses TRBV3-1 (or the pseudogene TRBV3-2) with TRBJ1-2; weak D call: TRBD1 (6 bases). The V and J ends lost 2 bases and 6 bases respectively, with 10 bases between them. CDR3 size: 13 residues. The germline gives CDR1 LGHDT, CDR2 YNNKEL (reference sequence).

The chain joins TRBV2 to TRBJ1-1; tentatively, D is TRBD1 (6 bases). The CDR3 has 17 residues. CDR1 is SNHLY, CDR2 FYNNEI, per germline. V lost 5 bases, J lost 0 bases, and 19 bases lay in between. DNA for the CDR3: TGTGCCAGCAGTTTCCGGGGGAGGGGGAGCATGAACACTGAAGCTTTCTTT. It codes for CASSFRGRGSMNTEAFF. The variable domain in full, with the rest retrieved from reference TRBV2 and TRBJ1-1, is EPEVTQTPSHQVTQMGQEVILRCVPISNHLYFYWYRQILGQKVEFLVSFYNNEISEKSEIFDDQFSVERPDGSNFTLKIRSTKLEDSAMYFCASSFRGRGSMNTEAFFGQGTRLTVV.

The J gene is TRBJ2-1, the V gene TRBV3-1 (or the pseudogene TRBV3-2); 15 bases map to TRBD2. Trimming took 1 base from V and 7 from J; bases not matched to a gene: 11. Germline CDR1 reads LGHDT; CDR2 reads YNNKEL (reference sequence). The CDR3 runs to 19 residues. DNA of the CDR3: TGTGCCAGCAGCCAAGCCGGGACTAGCGGGGGGAAGGGGTGGAATGAGCAGTTCTTC. This encodes CASSQAGTSGGKGWNEQFF.

This chain joins TRBV5-1 and TRBJ1-1; 7 bases are a match to TRBD1. CDR3 size: 15 residues. Germline V lookup: CDR1 SGHRS, CDR2 YFSETQ. After removal of 4 bases from V and 4 bases from J, the junction contained 10 bases not matched to a gene. The CDR3 region is CASSQTGQFGTEAFF. In DNA form, the CDR3 reads TGCGCCAGCAGCCAGACAGGGCAATTTGGCACTGAAGCTTTCTTT.

This clone showed up just once. V usage is TRBV7-8 and J usage is TRBJ1-2; D possibly corresponds to TRBD1 (5 bases). The CDR3 runs to 18 residues. Germline assignment: CDR1 SGHVS and CDR2 FQNEAQ. The V gene lost 5 bases and the J gene lost 4 bases, with 26 bases spanning the gap. The CDR3 is CASSLGGSYSLVGYGYTF. The CDR3 bases are TGTGCCAGCAGCCTGGGGGGGTCCTATTCCCTAGTGGGCTATGGCTACACCTTC.

The V gene is TRBV11-2, the J gene TRBJ2-1, with TRBD2 matching over 13 bases. Per the germline V gene, CDR1 is SGHAT and CDR2 is FQNNGV. This CDR3 is built from 17 residues. V lost 2 bases, J lost 3 bases, and 4 bases stayed unmatched. CDR3 in DNA: TGTGCCAGCAGCTTACGGACTAGCGGGGGTGGCTACAATGAGCAGTTCTTC. It is translated as CASSLRTSGGGYNEQFF.

The chain links TRBV12-3 or TRBV12-4 to TRBJ1-1; D remains ambiguous. V gave up 3 bases and J gave up 4 bases, with 6 bases separating them. This CDR3 region has 12 residues. The CDR3 sequence is CASSFGPTEAFF. In DNA, the CDR3 is TGTGCCAGCAGTTTCGGTCCCACTGAAGCTTTCTTT.

The J gene is TRBJ1-1, the V gene TRBV2; D gene unclear. There are 14 residues in the CDR3. Germline V gene data show CDR1 as SNHLY and CDR2 as FYNNEI. Trimming took 1 base from V and 11 from J, leaving 17 bases between them. The CDR3 sequence: CASSEGRGLARAFF. Written as DNA, the CDR3 is TGTGCCAGCAGTGAAGGGCGGGGTCTCGCGAGGGCTTTCTTT.

The chain links TRBV4-1 to TRBJ1-2; unclear D gene. The germline V and J ends were trimmed by 4 bases and 7 bases, with 13 bases remaining between them. Germline V gene data show CDR1 as MGHRA and CDR2 as YSYEKL. This CDR3 is built from 13 residues. The CDR3 loop is CASSRHGDSGYTF. The CDR3, as DNA: TGCGCCAGCAGCCGGCACGGGGATTCTGGCTACACCTTC.

This clone was counted a single time. The V call is TRBV19, the J call TRBJ1-1; TRBD1 is a possible D gene (6 bases). Trimming pared 5 bases from V and 7 bases from J, leaving 20 bases between. Germline-derived CDR1 and CDR2 are LNHDA and SQIVND (reference sequence). The CDR3 extends over 15 amino acids. The CDR3 loop is CASSLDSLRIDEAFF. The CDR3 DNA reads TGTGCCAGTAGTCTGGACAGCCTCCGAATCGATGAAGCTTTCTTT.

The chain employs TRBV30 and TRBJ2-1, with a tentative D call TRBD2 (6 bases). V was cut by 7 bases and J by 5 bases, with 15 bases left in between. This CDR3 is built from 13 residues. Germline V CDR1 and CDR2: GTSNPN, SVGIG (reference sequence). CDR3 nucleotide sequence: TGTGCCTCATGTGAGCGGGCCGACAATGAGCAGTTCTTC. Translated: CASCERADNEQFF. The full variable domain, in which reference TRBV30 and TRBJ2-1 provide the parts outside the CDR3, is SQTIHQWPATLVQPVGSPLSLECTVEGTSNPNLYWYRQAAGRGLQLLFYSVGIGQISSEVPQNLSASRPQDRQFILSSKKLLLSDSGFYLCASCERADNEQFFGPGTRLTVL.

This clone appeared a single time. The CDR3 bases are TGCGCCAGCAGCTCCTACCCAGCGCCAAGGTACAATGAGCAGTTCTTC. Encoded protein: CASSSYPAPRYNEQFF. V is TRBV4-1 and J is TRBJ2-1; no reliable D call. The CDR3 consists of 16 residues. V lost 5 bases and J lost 4, with 18 bases in between. Germline V gene data show CDR1 as MGHRA and CDR2 as YSYEKL.